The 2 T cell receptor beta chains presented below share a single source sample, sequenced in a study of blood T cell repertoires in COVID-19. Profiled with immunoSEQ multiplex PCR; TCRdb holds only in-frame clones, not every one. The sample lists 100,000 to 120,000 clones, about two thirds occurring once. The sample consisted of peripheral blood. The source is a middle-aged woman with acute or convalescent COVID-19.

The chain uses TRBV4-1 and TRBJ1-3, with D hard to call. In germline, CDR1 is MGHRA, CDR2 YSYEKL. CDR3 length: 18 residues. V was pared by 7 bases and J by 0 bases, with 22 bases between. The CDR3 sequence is CASNESPIGGISGNTIYF. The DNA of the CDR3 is TGCGCCAGCAATGAGAGCCCTATCGGCGGGATCTCTGGAAACACCATATATTTT.

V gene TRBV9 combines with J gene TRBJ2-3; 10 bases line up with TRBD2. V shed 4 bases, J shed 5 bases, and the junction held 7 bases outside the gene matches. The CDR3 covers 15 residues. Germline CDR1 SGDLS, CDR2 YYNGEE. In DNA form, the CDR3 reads TGTGCCAGCAGCATGAGCGGGGGGGCCTTAGATACGCAGTATTTT. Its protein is CASSMSGGALDTQYF.